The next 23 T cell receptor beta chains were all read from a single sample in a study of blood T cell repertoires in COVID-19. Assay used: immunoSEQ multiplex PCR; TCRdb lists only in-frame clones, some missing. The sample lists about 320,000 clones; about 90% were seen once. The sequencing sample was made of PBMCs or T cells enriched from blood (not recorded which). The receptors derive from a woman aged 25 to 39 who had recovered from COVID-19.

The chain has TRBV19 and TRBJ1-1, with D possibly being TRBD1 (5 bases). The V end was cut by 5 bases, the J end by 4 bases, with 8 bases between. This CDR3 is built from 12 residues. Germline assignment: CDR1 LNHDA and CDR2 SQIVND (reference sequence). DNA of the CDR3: TGTGCCAGTAGTCCCAGGGCCACTGAAGCTTTCTTT. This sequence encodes CASSPRATEAFF.

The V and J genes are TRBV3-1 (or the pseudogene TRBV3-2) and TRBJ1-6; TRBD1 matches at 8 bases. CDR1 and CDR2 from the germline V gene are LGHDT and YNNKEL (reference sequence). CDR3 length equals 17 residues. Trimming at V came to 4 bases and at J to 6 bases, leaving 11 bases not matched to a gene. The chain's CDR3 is CASSLRTRGLGNSPLHF. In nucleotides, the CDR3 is TGTGCCAGCAGCCTAAGAACCAGGGGGCTTGGTAATTCACCCCTCCACTTT.

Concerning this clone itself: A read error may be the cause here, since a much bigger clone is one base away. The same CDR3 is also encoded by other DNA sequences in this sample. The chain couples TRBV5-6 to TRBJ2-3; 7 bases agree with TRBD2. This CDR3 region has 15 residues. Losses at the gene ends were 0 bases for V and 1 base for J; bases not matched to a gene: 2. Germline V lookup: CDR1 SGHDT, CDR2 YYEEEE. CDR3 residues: CASSLGGGGTDTQYF. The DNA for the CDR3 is TGTGCCAGCAGCTTGGGTGGGGGGGGCACAGATACGCAGTATTTT. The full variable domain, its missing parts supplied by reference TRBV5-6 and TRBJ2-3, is DAGVTQSPTHLIKTRGQQVTLRCSPKSGHDTVSWYQQALGQGPQFIFQYYEEEERQRGNFPDRFSGHQFPNYSSELNVNALLLGDSALYLCASSLGGGGTDTQYFGPGTRLTVL.

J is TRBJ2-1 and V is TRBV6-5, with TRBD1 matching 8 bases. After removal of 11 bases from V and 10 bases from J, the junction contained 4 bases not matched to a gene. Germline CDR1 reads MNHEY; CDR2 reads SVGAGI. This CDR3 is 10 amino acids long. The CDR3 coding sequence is TGTGCCGTCAGGGGGCACGAGCAGTTCTTC. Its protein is CAVRGHEQFF.

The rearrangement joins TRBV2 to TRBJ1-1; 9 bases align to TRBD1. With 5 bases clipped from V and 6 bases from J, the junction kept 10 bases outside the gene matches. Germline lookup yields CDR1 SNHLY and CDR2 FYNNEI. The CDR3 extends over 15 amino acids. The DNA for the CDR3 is TGTGCCAGCAGTTTGCTGACAGGGGGGACAGCTGAAGCTTTCTTT. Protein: CASSLLTGGTAEAFF. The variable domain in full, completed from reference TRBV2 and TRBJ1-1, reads EPEVTQTPSHQVTQMGQEVILRCVPISNHLYFYWYRQILGQKVEFLVSFYNNEISEKSEIFDDQFSVERPDGSNFTLKIRSTKLEDSAMYFCASSLLTGGTAEAFFGQGTRLTVV.

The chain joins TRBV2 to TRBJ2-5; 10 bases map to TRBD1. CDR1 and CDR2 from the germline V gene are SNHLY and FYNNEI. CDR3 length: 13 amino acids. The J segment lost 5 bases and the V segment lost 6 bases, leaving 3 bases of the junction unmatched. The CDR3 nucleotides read TGTGCCAGCAGAGGACAGGGGGGGGAGACCCAGTACTTC. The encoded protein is CASRGQGGETQYF. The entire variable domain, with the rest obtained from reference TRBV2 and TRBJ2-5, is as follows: EPEVTQTPSHQVTQMGQEVILRCVPISNHLYFYWYRQILGQKVEFLVSFYNNEISEKSEIFDDQFSVERPDGSNFTLKIRSTKLEDSAMYFCASRGQGGETQYFGPGTRLLVL.

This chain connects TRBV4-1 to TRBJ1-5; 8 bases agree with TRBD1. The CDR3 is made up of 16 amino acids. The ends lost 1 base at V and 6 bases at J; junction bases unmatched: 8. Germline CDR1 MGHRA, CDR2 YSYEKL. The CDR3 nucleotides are TGCGCCAGCAGCCAAGTCACGACAGGGGTGCCTCAGCCCCAGCATTTT. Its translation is CASSQVTTGVPQPQHF.

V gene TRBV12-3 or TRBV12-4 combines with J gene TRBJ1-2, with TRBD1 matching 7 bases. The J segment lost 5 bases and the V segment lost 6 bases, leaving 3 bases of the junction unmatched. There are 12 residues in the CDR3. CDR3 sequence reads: CASRSTGYGYTF. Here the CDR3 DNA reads TGTGCCAGCAGATCGACAGGGTATGGCTACACCTTC.

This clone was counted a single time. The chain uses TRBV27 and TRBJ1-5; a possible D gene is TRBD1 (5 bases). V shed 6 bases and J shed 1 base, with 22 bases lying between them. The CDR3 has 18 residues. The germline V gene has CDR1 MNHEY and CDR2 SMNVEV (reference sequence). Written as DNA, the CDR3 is TGTGCCAGCAGGGGAGGGTCGACCCAAGGGGCAAGCAATCAGCCCCAGCATTTT. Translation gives CASRGGSTQGASNQPQHF.

The CDR3 loop reads CASSVGGWSKDTIYF. In DNA form, the CDR3 reads TGTGCCAGCAGCGTCGGCGGGTGGTCGAAAGACACCATATATTTT. The chain carries TRBV9 and TRBJ1-3; no clear D gene. The CDR3 has 15 residues. Trimming took 2 bases from V and 8 from J, leaving 17 bases between them. From germline, CDR1 is SGDLS and CDR2 YYNGEE. Variable domain in full (rest from reference TRBV9 and TRBJ1-3): DSGVTQTPKHLITATGQRVTLRCSPRSGDLSVYWYQQSLDQGLQFLIQYYNGEERAKGNILERFSAQQFPDLHSELNLSSLELGDSALYFCASSVGGWSKDTIYFGEGSWLTVV.

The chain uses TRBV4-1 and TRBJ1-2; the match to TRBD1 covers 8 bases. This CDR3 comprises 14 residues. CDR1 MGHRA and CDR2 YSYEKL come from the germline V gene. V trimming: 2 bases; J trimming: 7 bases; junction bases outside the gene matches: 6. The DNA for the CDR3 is TGCGCCAGCAGCCAATTTCAGGGGGCGGGTGGCTACACCTTC. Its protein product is CASSQFQGAGGYTF.

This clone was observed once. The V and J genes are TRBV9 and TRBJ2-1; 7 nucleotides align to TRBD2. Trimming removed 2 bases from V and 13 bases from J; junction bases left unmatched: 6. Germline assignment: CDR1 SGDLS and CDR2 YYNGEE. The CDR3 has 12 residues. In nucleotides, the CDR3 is TGTGCCAGCAGCGTGCAGCGGGGCCGTCAGTTCTTC. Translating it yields CASSVQRGRQFF.

CDR3 DNA sequence: TGTGCCTGGATGGGGCCATACACTGAAGCTTTCTTT. Its protein product is CAWMGPYTEAFF. The chain carries TRBV30 and TRBJ1-1, with a tentative D call TRBD1 (5 bases). This CDR3 is built from 12 residues. V lost 4 bases, J lost 3 bases, and 9 bases lay in between. Germline values: CDR1 GTSNPN, CDR2 SVGIG (reference sequence).

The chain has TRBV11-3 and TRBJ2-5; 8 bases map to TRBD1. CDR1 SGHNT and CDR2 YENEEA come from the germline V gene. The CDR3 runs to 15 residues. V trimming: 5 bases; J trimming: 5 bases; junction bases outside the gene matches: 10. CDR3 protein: CASSLDGTGMETQYF. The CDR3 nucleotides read TGTGCCAGCAGCCTTGACGGGACAGGAATGGAGACCCAGTACTTC.

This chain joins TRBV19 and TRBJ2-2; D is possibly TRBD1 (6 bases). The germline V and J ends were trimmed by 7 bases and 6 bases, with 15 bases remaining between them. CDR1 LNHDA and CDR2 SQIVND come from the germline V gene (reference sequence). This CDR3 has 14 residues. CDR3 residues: CASNRVIGAGELFF. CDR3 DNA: TGTGCCAGTAACAGGGTAATCGGCGCCGGGGAGCTGTTTTTT.

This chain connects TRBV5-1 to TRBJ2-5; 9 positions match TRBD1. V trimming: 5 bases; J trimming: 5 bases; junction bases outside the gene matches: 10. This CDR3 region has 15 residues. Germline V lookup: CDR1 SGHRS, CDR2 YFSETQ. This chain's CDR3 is CASREQPGQGETQYF. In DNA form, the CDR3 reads TGCGCCAGCAGGGAGCAGCCGGGACAGGGTGAGACCCAGTACTTC.

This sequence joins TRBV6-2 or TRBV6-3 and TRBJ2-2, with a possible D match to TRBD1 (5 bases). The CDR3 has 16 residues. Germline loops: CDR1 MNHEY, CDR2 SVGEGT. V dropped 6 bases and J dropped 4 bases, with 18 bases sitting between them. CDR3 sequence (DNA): TGTGCCAGCAGCCCTAGACAGACGCGAGGCACCGGGGAGCTGTTTTTT. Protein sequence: CASSPRQTRGTGELFF.

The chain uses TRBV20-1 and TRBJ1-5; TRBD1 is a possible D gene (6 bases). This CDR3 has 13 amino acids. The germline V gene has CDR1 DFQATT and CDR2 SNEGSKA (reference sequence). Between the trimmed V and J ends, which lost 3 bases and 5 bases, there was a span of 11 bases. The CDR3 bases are TGCAGTGCTAGTAGGGGGATTGATCAGCCCCAGCATTTT. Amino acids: CSASRGIDQPQHF.

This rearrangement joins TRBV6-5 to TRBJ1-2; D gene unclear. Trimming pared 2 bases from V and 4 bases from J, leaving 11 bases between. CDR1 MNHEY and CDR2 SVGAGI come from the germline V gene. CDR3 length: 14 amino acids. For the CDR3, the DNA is TGTGCCAGCAGTTACGGGCAGCCGGTCTATGGCTACACCTTC. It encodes CASSYGQPVYGYTF.

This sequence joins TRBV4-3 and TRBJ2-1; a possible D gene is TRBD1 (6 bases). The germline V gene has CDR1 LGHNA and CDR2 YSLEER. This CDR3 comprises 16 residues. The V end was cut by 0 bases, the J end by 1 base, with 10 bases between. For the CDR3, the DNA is TGCGCCAGCAGCCAAGAGGCCAGGGGATCCTACAATGAGCAGTTCTTC. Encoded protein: CASSQEARGSYNEQFF.

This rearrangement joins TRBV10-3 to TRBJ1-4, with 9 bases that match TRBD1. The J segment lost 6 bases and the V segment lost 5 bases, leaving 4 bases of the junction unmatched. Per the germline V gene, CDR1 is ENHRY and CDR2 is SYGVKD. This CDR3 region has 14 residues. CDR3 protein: CAISRQGGDEKLFF. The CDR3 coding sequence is TGTGCCATCAGTCGACAGGGGGGAGATGAAAAACTGTTTTTT.

The CDR3: CASTPAGGFGNTIYF. Written as DNA, the CDR3 is TGTGCCAGCACCCCGGCGGGCGGATTCGGAAACACCATATATTTT. V is TRBV2 and J is TRBJ1-3; no clear D. Looked up from germline, CDR1 is SNHLY and CDR2 is FYNNEI. Trimming stripped 7 bases from V and 4 bases from J, with 17 bases between. The CDR3 spans 15 residues.

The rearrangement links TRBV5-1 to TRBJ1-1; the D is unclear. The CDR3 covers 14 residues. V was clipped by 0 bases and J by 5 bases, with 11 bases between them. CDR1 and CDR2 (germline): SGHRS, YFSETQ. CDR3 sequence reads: CASSLGYRETEAFF. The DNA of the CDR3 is TGCGCCAGCAGCTTGGGATATCGAGAAACTGAAGCTTTCTTT.